This TCR beta chain was sequenced for a study of spatial heterogeneity in lung cancer. As for the study in general: Alpha-chain sequences were detected in numbers that were consistently lower than beta-chain sequences. In the raw reads, each unique TCR and UMI combination was present more than ten times on average.

On each TCR cDNA molecule, a unique molecular identifier was present. TCRdb used MiXCR to reprocess the 5' RACE reads, holding one entry per CDR3 protein. Of some 1,100 distinct CDR3 sequences in the sample, roughly 6.8% were seen once. Trimming took off 5 bases at V and 7 bases at J, with 8 bases between the two ends. Per the germline V gene, CDR1 is MNHNY and CDR2 is SVGAGI (reference sequence). This CDR3 contains 11 residues. Time point specified: sample taken at primary tumor resection. Whole RNA was taken from tumor, nontumor lung or frozen PBMC; it was then sequenced unsorted. Patients with untreated early-stage non-small cell lung cancer, numbering around 71, were the donors. This clonotype is termed medium-sized. This beta chain lies outside the target of a library built for alpha chains; its clone size means little.

The sequence was obtained from a male donor with early-stage non-small cell lung cancer. This chain joins TRBV6-6 and TRBJ1-1; D call uncertain. Material: normal lung tissue next to the tumor, obtained at surgery. CDR3 nucleotide sequence: TGTGCCAGCAGTCCCCGGGTTGAAGCTTTCTTT. This codes for CASSPRVEAFF.